These 9 T cell receptor beta chains share one sample of origin, sequenced in a study of a mutant IDH1 vaccine in newly diagnosed glioma. Produced via immunoSEQ multiplex PCR; TCRdb's table is partial and in-frame only. This table has about 32,000 clones, around 82% appearing once. Time point specified: week 35, safety follow-up. In every dose of vaccine, 300 ug of mutant IDH1 20-mer peptide was given alongside topical imiquimod. These receptors' targets are unknown. The source was PBMCs, collected from a glioma patient whose treatment included an IDH1 peptide vaccine. All receptors come from a woman aged 40 to 55 with glioma.

The chain joins TRBV5-6 to TRBJ1-2; no definite D call. CDR1 is SGHDT and CDR2 is YYEEEE in the germline V gene. The ends were cut back, 1 base at V and 4 bases at J, with 17 bases in the middle. The CDR3 covers 16 residues. In DNA form, the CDR3 reads TGTGCCAGCAGCTTGACTAGCGATCTTGACATCTATGGCTACACCTTC. Protein product: CASSLTSDLDIYGYTF.

The chain combines TRBV6-6 with TRBJ2-3; TRBD2 is a possible D gene (6 bases). Germline loops: CDR1 MNHNY, CDR2 SVGAGI (reference sequence). Trimming left V 9 bases short and J 3 bases short, with 16 bases between. CDR3 size: 14 residues. In DNA form, the CDR3 reads TGTGCCAGTCTTGACGGGGGTGGTACAGATACGCAGTATTTT. Translated: CASLDGGGTDTQYF.

The J gene is TRBJ2-5, the V gene TRBV7-8; TRBD2 matches at 11 bases. The V and J ends lost 0 bases and 1 base, in that order; junction bases with no gene match: 7. CDR3 length: 18 amino acids. CDR1 and CDR2 (germline): SGHVS, FQNEAQ. This chain's CDR3 is CASSLAHSSGGFQETQYF. The CDR3 DNA reads TGTGCCAGCAGCTTAGCGCATTCTAGCGGGGGGTTCCAAGAGACCCAGTACTTC.

There are a few counts of this clone. The gene calls are TRBV5-1 and TRBJ2-3, with 9 bases lining up with TRBD1. Germline V gene data show CDR1 as SGHRS and CDR2 as YFSETQ. Trimming removed 4 bases from V and 3 bases from J; junction bases left unmatched: 6. This CDR3 contains 15 residues. The CDR3 region has the DNA TGCGCCAGCAGCATCGGGACAGGGTGGACAGATACGCAGTATTTT. The encoded protein is CASSIGTGWTDTQYF. Full variable domain (remainder filled in from reference TRBV5-1 and TRBJ2-3): KAGVTQTPRYLIKTRGQQVTLSCSPISGHRSVSWYQQTPGQGLQFLFEYFSETQRNKGNFPGRFSGRQFSNSRSEMNVSTLELGDSALYLCASSIGTGWTDTQYFGPGTRLTVL.

V usage is TRBV11-2 and J usage is TRBJ2-3; D call uncertain. Germline V gene sequence: CDR1 SGHAT, CDR2 FQNNGV. The CDR3 totals 15 residues. Trimming took 5 bases from V and 3 from J, leaving 15 bases between them. The CDR3 spells CASSPRLGRTDTQYF. The CDR3 nucleotides read TGTGCCAGCAGCCCCCGGCTCGGTAGGACAGATACGCAGTATTTT. Complete variable domain (other parts from reference TRBV11-2 and TRBJ2-3): EAGVAQSPRYKIIEKRQSVAFWCNPISGHATLYWYQQILGQGPKLLIQFQNNGVVDDSQLPKDRFSAERLKGVDSTLKIQPAKLEDSAVYLCASSPRLGRTDTQYFGPGTRLTVL.

The chain is built from TRBV7-2 and TRBJ2-7, with no clear D. CDR3 length: 14 residues. Per the germline V gene, CDR1 is SGHTA and CDR2 is FQGNSA. V was pared by 1 base and J by 3 bases, with 10 bases between. The CDR3 nucleotides are TGTGCCAGCAGCTTAGTAGGTCTAGACTACGAGCAGTACTTC. Encoded protein: CASSLVGLDYEQYF.

The chain uses TRBV6-1 and TRBJ2-2; a possible D gene is TRBD1 (6 bases). The CDR3 length is 14 residues. The germline V gene encodes CDR1 MNHNS and CDR2 SASEGT. Deletions cut 11 bases from V and 4 bases from J, with 17 bases between. CDR3 sequence: CALLEAGATGELFF. The DNA of the CDR3 is TGTGCCTTACTCGAGGCAGGGGCCACCGGGGAGCTGTTTTTT.

The count of this clone is one. The rearrangement uses TRBV9 and TRBJ2-5, with a tentative D call TRBD1 (6 bases). Trimming left V 3 bases short and J 5 bases short, with 17 bases between. Germline V lookup: CDR1 SGDLS, CDR2 YYNGEE. CDR3 length: 15 amino acids. As DNA, the CDR3 is TGTGCCAGCAGCGCCCGGGACAATTCGGGGGAGACCCAGTACTTC. Translating it yields CASSARDNSGETQYF.

The genes are TRBV10-2 and TRBJ1-2; TRBD1 matches 7 bases. The V gene's germline CDR1 is WSHSY and CDR2 SAAADI. V lost 3 bases, J lost 4 bases, and 5 bases stayed unmatched. The length of the CDR3 is 14 residues. CDR3 protein: CASSESGTVYGYTF. The DNA for the CDR3 is TGCGCCAGCAGTGAAAGCGGGACAGTCTATGGCTACACCTTC.